Presented here are 8 T cell receptor beta chains from one specimen sequenced in a study of cytomegalovirus exposure and HLA in healthy donors. 60 Vbeta and 13 Jbeta primers were used in PCR. The table came from immunoSEQ multiplex PCR; TCRdb's copy has only in-frame clones and leaves some out. Of tens of thousands of clones listed, more than 65% are singletons. Source material: PBMCs. The receptors stem from a woman aged 18-29 years in good health and CMV-seronegative.

This chain uses TRBV28 with TRBJ1-1, with a possible D match to TRBD1 (6 bases). Trimming cost V 6 bases and J 4 bases, with 9 bases left between them. This CDR3 has 12 residues. Germline lookup yields CDR1 MDHEN and CDR2 SYDVKM. The CDR3 reads CASRTGSTEAFF. DNA of the CDR3: TGTGCCAGCAGAACAGGGAGCACTGAAGCTTTCTTT.

The chain combines TRBV7-9 with TRBJ2-7; 7 bases align to TRBD1. The germline V gene has CDR1 SEHNR and CDR2 FQNEAQ (reference sequence). CDR3 size: 17 residues. V lost 4 bases and J lost 2; bases outside the gene matches: 14. The CDR3: CASSSTEPTGKPYEQYF. As DNA, the CDR3 is TGTGCCAGCAGCTCTACCGAACCGACAGGGAAGCCCTACGAGCAGTACTTC.

This clone has more than one count but fewer than ten. The genes are TRBV4-1 and TRBJ1-1; TRBD1 matches 7 bases. The CDR3 contains 15 residues. V lost 3 bases to trimming and J lost 2 bases; unmatched junction nucleotides: 6. Per the germline V gene, CDR1 is MGHRA and CDR2 is YSYEKL. The CDR3 spells CASSQEDRDNTEAFF. The CDR3 DNA reads as TGCGCCAGCAGCCAGGAAGACAGGGACAACACTGAAGCTTTCTTT.

In DNA, the CDR3 is TGTGCCAGCAGCGTAAGCTTAGGGGAAGGGTCTGGCTCCTACAATGAGCAGTTCTTC. Translated: CASSVSLGEGSGSYNEQFF. The J gene is TRBJ2-1, the V gene TRBV7-2; D is perhaps TRBD1 (5 bases). The germline V gene encodes CDR1 SGHTA and CDR2 FQGNSA. The CDR3 is made up of 19 amino acids. Trimming cost V 5 bases and J 0 bases, with 23 bases left between them.

The chain has TRBV27 and TRBJ2-1; TRBD2 matches at 7 bases. CDR1 is MNHEY, CDR2 SMNVEV, per germline (reference sequence). The V segment lost 5 bases and the J segment 0 bases; nucleotides outside the gene matches: 4. The CDR3 sequence is 15 residues long. The CDR3: CASSVAGPSYNEQFF. The CDR3 DNA follows: TGTGCCAGCAGTGTAGCGGGCCCCTCCTACAATGAGCAGTTCTTC.

The chain's CDR3 is CASSESPGGNEQFF. For the CDR3, the DNA is TGTGCCAGCAGTGAATCCCCGGGGGGGAATGAGCAGTTCTTC. The chain joins TRBV25-1 to TRBJ2-1; 8 nucleotides align to TRBD2. This CDR3 is 14 amino acids long. Trimming took 1 base from V and 7 from J; bases not matched to a gene: 3. The germline CDR1 and CDR2 sequences are MGHDK and SYGVNS.

V and J are TRBV6-1 and TRBJ1-2; 8 bases are shared with TRBD1. Unmatched junction bases numbered 3, after V lost 4 bases and J lost 2 bases. Looked up from germline, CDR1 is MNHNS and CDR2 is SASEGT. The CDR3 extends over 14 amino acids. The CDR3 loop is CASSGTGWNYGYTF. The CDR3 DNA reads TGTGCCAGCAGTGGGACAGGGTGGAACTATGGCTACACCTTC.

V usage is TRBV18 and J usage is TRBJ2-2; 10 bases map to TRBD1. The CDR3 covers 15 residues. The junction had 1 base not matched to a gene; V was cut back by 2 bases and J by 4 bases. Germline V gene data show CDR1 as KGHSH and CDR2 as LQKENI. The CDR3 coding sequence is TGTGCCAGCTCACCAGGGACAGGGGCCACCGGGGAGCTGTTTTTT. It codes for CASSPGTGATGELFF. Supplemented by reference TRBV18 and TRBJ2-2, the full variable domain reads NAGVMQNPRHLVRRRGQEARLRCSPMKGHSHVYWYRQLPEEGLKFMVYLQKENIIDESGMPKERFSAEFPKEGPSILRIQQVVRGDSAAYFCASSPGTGATGELFFGEGSRLTVL.